A selection of T cell receptor beta chains follows, all from one sample in a study. TCRdb called the 5' RACE reads again in MiXCR, with one record for every CDR3 protein. Of just under 65,000 distinct CDR3 sequences listed, around a fifth are singletons. Sequenced input: memory CD4+ T cells sorted from a lymph node. These receptor sequences come from a female donor with breast cancer. Each CDR3 is given with its conserved first and last residue. A D gene is named only where the DNA matches it firmly. The size of a clone is reported for some rows only, either as once, few or many, or as a class for expanded clones.

clone size,V gene,J gene,D gene,CDR3 protein,CDR3 DNA
NA,TRBV20-1,TRBJ2-1,TRBD2,CSATTPSGEIYNEQFF,TGCAGTGCAACAACCCCTAGCGGGGAGATTTACAATGAGCAGTTCTTC
NA,TRBV7-9,TRBJ2-1,TRBD2,CASSGVGAGVYNEQFF,TGTGCCAGCAGCGGGGTAGGAGCGGGAGTCTACAATGAGCAGTTCTTC
NA,TRBV20-1,TRBJ2-7,TRBD2,CSARVRERDFSYEQYF,TGCAGTGCTAGAGTACGAGAGCGGGACTTCTCCTACGAGCAGTACTTC
NA,TRBV7-9,TRBJ2-1,TRBD2,CASSLPRGLAGGGDEQFF,TGTGCCAGCAGCTTACCCCGCGGACTAGCGGGGGGTGGGGATGAGCAGTTCTTC
NA,TRBV12-3/TRBV12-4,TRBJ1-3,NA,CASSYFSGNTIYF,TGTGCCAGCAGTTACTTCTCTGGAAACACCATATATTTT
NA,TRBV7-3,TRBJ1-2,NA,CASSPRGGLRYGYTF,TGTGCCAGCAGCCCCCGGGGGGGCCTTCGCTATGGCTACACCTTC
NA,TRBV5-1,TRBJ2-5,NA,CASSLRALHETQYF,TGCGCCAGCAGCTTGAGAGCTCTCCACGAGACCCAGTACTTC
many,TRBV20-1,TRBJ2-1,NA,CSARDGGGLSINNEQFF,TGCAGTGCTAGAGATGGGGGAGGACTTTCTATCAACAATGAGCAGTTCTTC
NA,TRBV6-5,TRBJ1-1,NA,CASSRNFWDTEAFF,TGTGCCAGCAGCAGGAACTTTTGGGACACTGAAGCTTTCTTT
NA,TRBV6-2/TRBV6-3,TRBJ2-1,TRBD2,CASKGASGRVIQFF,TGTGCCAGCAAGGGGGCTAGCGGGAGGGTCATCCAGTTCTTC